This T cell receptor (beta chain) originates from a study of CD4 T cells in relation to SARS-CoV-2 and coronaviruses. Looking at the study overall: The HLA restriction of the shared crossreactive spike epitopes was mapped.

Within the sample, this clone is large (0.1 to 1%). What it binds is unknown. Data came from immunoSEQ multiplex PCR; TCRdb stores just in-frame clones and leaves some out. The profile shows about 21,000 clones, about 80% of them singletons. The ends were cut back, 1 base at V and 4 bases at J, with 11 bases in the middle. The CDR3 sequence is 14 residues long. Germline V CDR1 and CDR2: SGHRS, YFSETQ. The unexposed donors gave CD4+ T cells in 2011-2018, prior to COVID-19. CD4+ T cells were isolated from the cells after 10 days of culture. As cell numbers allowed, unexposed-donor CD4+ T cells faced SARS-CoV-2 S/N and four cold-coronavirus spikes.

Sequencing was performed on CD4+ T cells from PBMCs, cultured in vitro. The chain recombines TRBV5-1 with TRBJ1-2, with D uncertain. The origin of this receptor is a human donor in good health. CDR3 protein: CASSLSQASYGYTF. CDR3 coding DNA: TGCGCCAGCAGCTTGAGTCAGGCATCCTATGGCTACACCTTC. Full variable domain (outside the CDR3, taken from reference TRBV5-1 and TRBJ1-2): KAGVTQTPRYLIKTRGQQVTLSCSPISGHRSVSWYQQTPGQGLQFLFEYFSETQRNKGNFPGRFSGRQFSNSRSEMNVSTLELGDSALYLCASSLSQASYGYTFGSGTRLTVV.